A single sample is the source of the 30 T cell receptor beta chains below, sequenced in a study of blood T cell repertoires in COVID-19. Produced via immunoSEQ multiplex PCR; TCRdb's table is partial and in-frame only. This sample carries about 66,000 clones, about 86% of them seen once, and the ten largest clones take 6.9%. Source material: peripheral blood. These receptors were collected from a man over 45 with active COVID-19.

The chain carries TRBV11-2 and TRBJ2-7, with a tentative D call TRBD1 (5 bases). CDR1 SGHAT and CDR2 FQNNGV come from the germline V gene. This CDR3 has 15 amino acids. V lost 5 bases and J 3 bases, leaving 17 bases between the germline ends. The CDR3 DNA reads as TGTGCCAGCAGCGGCCGGACACCCCTTTTCTACGAGCAGTACTTC. As protein: CASSGRTPLFYEQYF.

This sequence joins TRBV7-2 and TRBJ2-7; 7 bases match TRBD1. The V segment lost 3 bases and the J segment 2 bases; nucleotides outside the gene matches: 4. Per the germline V gene, CDR1 is SGHTA and CDR2 is FQGNSA. The CDR3 has 14 residues. The CDR3 sequence: CASSFYRGAYEQYF. The CDR3 DNA reads as TGTGCCAGCAGCTTCTACAGGGGCGCCTACGAGCAGTACTTC.

The V and J genes are TRBV5-1 and TRBJ2-5, with 9 bases fitting TRBD2. The CDR3 has 16 residues. Germline values: CDR1 SGHRS, CDR2 YFSETQ. The J segment lost 4 bases and the V segment lost 4 bases, leaving 11 bases of the junction unmatched. CDR3 bases: TGCGCCAGCAGCCTGTCTGGTCTAGCGGGGAGAGAGACCCAGTACTTC. Translation gives CASSLSGLAGRETQYF.

The genes are TRBV28 and TRBJ1-6; D call uncertain. V lost 3 bases and J lost 0, with 9 bases in between. Looked up from germline, CDR1 is MDHEN and CDR2 is SYDVKM. CDR3 size: 16 residues. The CDR3 DNA follows: TGTGCCAGCAGTTTGGCGGGTAGCTCCTATAATTCACCCCTCCACTTT. Translation gives CASSLAGSSYNSPLHF.

The chain is built from TRBV6-2 or TRBV6-3 and TRBJ1-2, with TRBD1 identical over 7 bases. From germline, CDR1 is MNHEY and CDR2 SVGEGT. The trim removed 2 bases at V and 3 bases at J, leaving 6 bases unmatched. The length of the CDR3 is 15 residues. The CDR3 region has the DNA TGTGCCAGCAGTTACCGGGACAGAAGACACTATGGCTACACCTTC. Amino acid sequence: CASSYRDRRHYGYTF.

The chain links TRBV29-1 to TRBJ2-3; D perhaps matches TRBD2 (5 bases). The CDR3 spans 14 residues. The germline V gene has CDR1 SQVTM and CDR2 ANQGSEA. Between the trimmed V and J ends, which lost 6 bases and 0 bases, there was a span of 13 bases. CDR3 sequence: CSVLGERSTDTQYF. CDR3 nucleotides: TGCAGCGTCCTTGGGGAGCGGAGCACAGATACGCAGTATTTT.

In its sample, this clone was seen a few times. V and J are TRBV10-3 and TRBJ1-5, with a possible D match to TRBD1 (5 bases). Trimming stripped 11 bases from V and 4 bases from J, with 9 bases between. The CDR3 covers 11 residues. Germline CDR1 is ENHRY and CDR2 is SYGVKD. The CDR3 sequence: CAGARNQPQHF. The CDR3 DNA follows: TGTGCCGGGGCAAGGAATCAGCCCCAGCATTTT.

The chain is built from TRBV19 and TRBJ1-1; 7 bases match TRBD1. CDR1 LNHDA and CDR2 SQIVND come from the germline V gene (reference sequence). This CDR3 is built from 15 residues. The trim removed 7 bases at V and 11 bases at J, leaving 19 bases unmatched. The CDR3: CASNNIETGQRGAFF. The CDR3 DNA reads as TGTGCCAGTAACAATATAGAGACAGGGCAGAGAGGTGCTTTCTTT.

V is TRBV9 and J is TRBJ2-6; D is ambiguous. V was clipped by 5 bases and J by 1 base, with 4 bases between them. This CDR3 spans 13 amino acids. CDR1 is SGDLS, CDR2 YYNGEE, per germline. The CDR3 reads CASSPSGANVLTF. The CDR3 nucleotides are TGTGCCAGCAGTCCATCTGGGGCCAACGTCCTGACTTTC.

This clone occurred a few times. The chain couples TRBV2 to TRBJ1-5; no clear D gene. This CDR3 spans 15 amino acids. V was cut by 4 bases and J by 0 bases, with 10 bases left in between. The V gene's germline CDR1 is SNHLY and CDR2 FYNNEI. For the CDR3, the DNA is TGTGCCAGCAGTGTGGAGCGATATAGCAATCAGCCCCAGCATTTT. Translated, it gives CASSVERYSNQPQHF.

The chain is built from TRBV6-5 and TRBJ1-4; D is undetermined. Looked up from germline, CDR1 is MNHEY and CDR2 is SVGAGI. This CDR3 is built from 15 residues. V lost 3 bases and J lost 5, with 13 bases in between. CDR3 sequence reads: CASSYLGGINEKLFF. The DNA for the CDR3 is TGTGCCAGCAGTTATCTCGGCGGCATAAATGAAAAACTGTTTTTT.

The chain recombines TRBV3-1 (or the pseudogene TRBV3-2) with TRBJ1-2, with D possibly TRBD1 on 6 matching bases. V was clipped by 6 bases and J by 6 bases, with 23 bases between them. This CDR3 is 16 amino acids long. Germline V CDR1 and CDR2: LGHDT, YNNKEL (reference sequence). This CDR3 reads CASRGVSSRGRDGYTF. The CDR3 DNA reads TGTGCCAGCAGGGGCGTCAGTTCCAGGGGAAGAGATGGCTACACCTTC.

The J gene is TRBJ2-1, the V gene TRBV25-1; 7 nucleotides align to TRBD1. CDR3 size: 15 residues. Germline trimming cut 6 bases from V and 0 bases from J; bases unmatched to any gene: 5. Germline CDR1 reads MGHDK; CDR2 reads SYGVNS. In DNA form, the CDR3 reads TGTGCCAGCAGAGAAACAGGGGTCTCCTACAATGAGCAGTTCTTC. It translates to CASRETGVSYNEQFF.

The chain carries TRBV6-5 and TRBJ2-7; D gene uncertain. The V and J ends lost 2 bases and 4 bases respectively, with 9 bases between them. Germline V lookup: CDR1 MNHEY, CDR2 SVGAGI. CDR3 length: 13 amino acids. CDR3 sequence: CASSYRSGYEQYV. DNA of the CDR3: TGTGCCAGCAGTTACAGGTCCGGGTACGAGCAGTACGTC.

V gene TRBV3-1 (or the pseudogene TRBV3-2) combines with J gene TRBJ1-6; D not resolved. Germline V gene sequence: CDR1 LGHDT, CDR2 YNNKEL (reference sequence). The CDR3 has 15 residues. Deletions cut 5 bases from V and 5 bases from J, with 13 bases between. The CDR3 protein is CASSARGHHNSPLHF. In nucleotides, the CDR3 is TGTGCCAGCAGCGCTCGTGGGCACCATAATTCACCCCTCCACTTT.

CDR3 DNA: TGTGCCAGTAGTATAGTACGCGGGGAAGCTTTCTTT. Translated, it gives CASSIVRGEAFF. The chain has TRBV19 and TRBJ1-1; D unresolved. V lost 1 base and J 8 bases, leaving 8 bases between the germline ends. Germline V gene data show CDR1 as LNHDA and CDR2 as SQIVND (reference sequence). The CDR3 runs to 12 residues.

The V gene is TRBV11-2, the J gene TRBJ2-5; D remains unclear. Deletions cut 2 bases from V and 6 bases from J, with 13 bases between. This CDR3 is 14 amino acids long. The germline V gene has CDR1 SGHAT and CDR2 FQNNGV. The CDR3 DNA is TGTGCCAGCAGCTTAATGCTCACTTTAAAGACCCAGTACTTC. Its translation is CASSLMLTLKTQYF.

The CDR3 reads CASSYFSRSSPLHF. The CDR3 DNA is TGTGCCAGCAGTTACTTTAGTCGTTCTTCACCCCTCCACTTT. V is TRBV6-5 and J is TRBJ1-6; D not resolved. CDR3 length equals 14 residues. V lost 1 base and J 9 bases, leaving 10 bases between the germline ends. Germline CDR1 MNHEY, CDR2 SVGAGI.

This clone was observed a single time. The CDR3, as DNA: TGTGCCAGCAGCTTAGAGCGGGGGGGCCGGGATACGCAGTATTTT. This translates into CASSLERGGRDTQYF. This chain links TRBV7-9 with TRBJ2-3, with TRBD2 identical over 10 bases. The CDR3 runs 15 residues. The germline V gene has CDR1 SEHNR and CDR2 FQNEAQ (reference sequence). J gave up 6 bases and V 1 base, and 4 bases lay outside the gene matches.

The V call is TRBV6-6, the J call TRBJ2-5, with TRBD1 identical over 7 bases. The CDR3 extends over 16 amino acids. Trimming cost V 8 bases and J 0 bases; bases outside gene matches: 12. CDR1 MNHNY and CDR2 SVGAGI come from the germline V gene (reference sequence). The CDR3 nucleotides are TGTGCCAGCGCCGATAACTTAGGGACAGACCAAGAGACCCAGTACTTC. Protein sequence: CASADNLGTDQETQYF.

The chain is built from TRBV6-4 and TRBJ2-1; D is possibly TRBD2 (5 bases). This CDR3 spans 13 amino acids. Germline V gene data show CDR1 as MRHNA and CDR2 as SNTAGT. Trimming took 6 bases from V and 10 from J, leaving 16 bases between them. CDR3 amino acids: CASSLTRGEEQFF. Written as DNA, the CDR3 is TGTGCCAGCAGCCTGACTCGGGGAGAGGAGCAGTTCTTC.

In its sample, this clone was seen a few times. J is TRBJ2-7 and V is TRBV2, with 9 bases lining up with TRBD1. CDR1 and CDR2 (germline): SNHLY, FYNNEI. This CDR3 region has 14 residues. V lost 3 bases to trimming and J lost 2 bases; unmatched junction nucleotides: 2. The CDR3 bases are TGTGCCAGCAGTGATGGGACAGGGCCCTACGAGCAGTACGTC. Its protein is CASSDGTGPYEQYV.

The chain couples TRBV15 to TRBJ1-6, with no clear D. The length of the CDR3 is 14 residues. Germline loops: CDR1 LNHNV, CDR2 YYDKDF (reference sequence). V lost 0 bases, J lost 8 bases, and 8 bases lay in between. CDR3 region: CATSRDVSYSPLHF. The CDR3 nucleotides read TGTGCCACCAGCAGAGATGTATCTTATTCACCCCTCCACTTT.

This chain joins TRBV6-1 and TRBJ2-5; 7 bases map to TRBD1. CDR3 length: 14 amino acids. Germline trimming cut 3 bases from V and 6 bases from J; bases unmatched to any gene: 7. Germline V lookup: CDR1 MNHNS, CDR2 SASEGT. The CDR3 bases are TGTGCCAGCAGTGATTTCGGGACAGCTAAGACCCAGTACTTC. Encoded protein: CASSDFGTAKTQYF.

The chain has TRBV5-5 and TRBJ1-2, with D possibly matching TRBD1 (6 bases). The V gene's germline CDR1 is SGHKS and CDR2 YYEKEE (reference sequence). This CDR3 comprises 14 residues. The V end was cut by 4 bases, the J end by 9 bases, with 19 bases between. CDR3 sequence (DNA): TGTGCCAGCAGCCCAAACAGGGCGACTATTAGCTACACCTTC. As protein: CASSPNRATISYTF.

The genes are TRBV5-1 and TRBJ2-7, with 13 positions matching TRBD2. The CDR3 totals 15 residues. The germline CDR1 and CDR2 sequences are SGHRS and YFSETQ. J lost 4 bases, V lost 3 bases, and 4 bases had no gene match. CDR3 in DNA: TGCGCCAGCAGCTCGACTAGCGGGGGGCCGTACGAGCAGTACTTC. It is translated as CASSSTSGGPYEQYF.

The rearrangement links TRBV9 to TRBJ1-4; possible D gene TRBD1, 5 bases. Germline loops: CDR1 SGDLS, CDR2 YYNGEE. The CDR3 sequence is 17 residues long. V was cut by 4 bases and J by 7 bases, with 23 bases left in between. CDR3 amino acids: CASSPGTGGPMREKLFF. The DNA for the CDR3 is TGTGCCAGCAGCCCCGGGACGGGGGGTCCTATGCGTGAAAAACTGTTTTTT.

This clone appeared a single time. The chain employs TRBV18 and TRBJ1-3, with D perhaps TRBD1 (6 bases). The CDR3 extends over 15 amino acids. Trimming left V 1 base short and J 4 bases short, with 11 bases between. Germline CDR1 and CDR2: KGHSH and LQKENI. The CDR3 sequence: CASSPQGHSGNTIYF. In DNA, the CDR3 is TGTGCCAGCTCACCACAGGGACATTCGGGAAACACCATATATTTT.

This clone was detected once. The chain combines TRBV24-1 with TRBJ2-1; 14 bases are shared with TRBD2. Germline CDR1 is KGHDR and CDR2 is SFDVKD. The V gene end was trimmed by 6 bases and the J gene end by 7 bases; junction bases not matched to a gene: 4. The length of the CDR3 is 15 residues. CDR3: CATSFGTSGRNEQFF. CDR3 in DNA: TGTGCCACCAGTTTCGGGACTAGCGGGAGAAATGAGCAGTTCTTC.

The chain recombines TRBV25-1 with TRBJ1-2, with D possibly TRBD1 on 6 matching bases. Germline V lookup: CDR1 MGHDK, CDR2 SYGVNS. The CDR3 has 16 amino acids. V was pared by 6 bases and J by 2 bases, with 19 bases between. CDR3 sequence: CASRSWELTGNYGYTF. DNA of the CDR3: TGTGCCAGCAGGAGTTGGGAGCTTACAGGGAACTATGGCTACACCTTC.